What follows is one T cell receptor beta chain and its context. Its antigen is undetermined. The CDR3 extends over 13 amino acids. Germline V gene data show CDR1 as GTSNPN and CDR2 as SVGIG (reference sequence). Trimming pared 5 bases from V and 8 bases from J, leaving 18 bases between. The data derive from a study of lymphopenia after photon versus proton radiotherapy. Findings and caveats of the study: Authors raise, but do not show, better survival with proton therapy. Post-nadir diversity loss with photons came from oligoclonal expansion, particularly CD8+ Temra cells. Proton therapy kept repertoires fairly stable, unlike photons, which gained effector/memory cells.

Here immunoSEQ multiplex PCR was the method, and the copy in TCRdb shows in-frame clones only, minus some. The sample lists tens of thousands of clones; around 87% were seen once. Specimen: peripheral blood, collected from a patient treated with proton-based radiotherapy. The receptor was isolated from an elderly man with esophageal cancer. The V gene is TRBV30, the J gene TRBJ1-2; maybe TRBD1 (5 bases). This CDR3 is CAWHSKGFEGYTF. The DNA for the CDR3 is TGTGCCTGGCACTCGAAGGGGTTTGAGGGCTACACCTTC.